Presented here are 25 T cell receptor beta chains from one specimen sequenced in a study of T-cell memory formation after mild COVID-19. TCRdb re-analysed the 5' RACE reads in MiXCR, keeping a single row per CDR3 protein. This sample carries 110,000 to 150,000 distinct CDR3 sequences, roughly 24% of them seen once, and the ten largest clones take roughly 24%. Sequencing used PBMCs or a T cell subset sorted from them (not recorded which). The receptors shown here come from an adult woman who had mild COVID-19 (a few samples of this study predate the infection). Cell type and time point are not known.

This clonotype was detected only a few times. The chain uses TRBV7-2 and TRBJ2-7; D is perhaps TRBD2 (5 bases). V lost 4 bases and J lost 6, with 19 bases in between. CDR3 length: 15 residues. Germline CDR1 and CDR2: SGHTA and FQGNSA. Here the CDR3 reads CASSSLDGYGGEQYF. The CDR3 DNA is TGTGCCAGCAGCTCCCTCGACGGTTATGGAGGCGAGCAGTACTTC. Together with reference TRBV7-2 and TRBJ2-7, the CDR3 gives the full variable domain: GAGVSQSPSNKVTEKGKDVELRCDPISGHTALYWYRQSLGQGLEFLIYFQGNSAPDKSGLPSDRFSAERTGGSVSTLTIQRTQQEDSAVYLCASSSLDGYGGEQYFGPGTRLTVT.

This clonotype came up a few times. The rearrangement uses TRBV10-3 and TRBJ2-7; TRBD1 matches at 7 bases. The CDR3 consists of 13 residues. Germline CDR1 is ENHRY and CDR2 is SYGVKD. After removal of 3 bases from V and 7 bases from J, the junction contained 6 bases not matched to a gene. The CDR3 region is CAISEQGIGEQYF. The CDR3 DNA is TGTGCCATCAGTGAACAGGGGATAGGGGAGCAGTACTTC.

This sequence joins TRBV23-1 and TRBJ2-1; TRBD2 agrees at 13 bases. TRBV23-1 belongs to the ORF category, with a function that is uncertain. The V segment lost 2 bases and the J segment 9 bases; nucleotides outside the gene matches: 13. This CDR3 has 18 amino acids. The CDR3 is CASSQLLRTSGSVGEQFF. CDR3 DNA: TGCGCCAGCAGTCAACTATTGAGGACTAGCGGGAGCGTCGGTGAGCAGTTCTTC.

V usage is TRBV11-2 and J usage is TRBJ2-4; 8 bases map to TRBD1. Looked up from germline, CDR1 is SGHAT and CDR2 is FQNNGV. The CDR3 is 15 residues long. J lost 6 bases, V lost 0 bases, and 4 bases had no gene match. CDR3 nucleotide sequence: TGTGCCAGCAGCTTAGAATGGCAGGGGGCAAACATTCAGTACTTC. Its protein product is CASSLEWQGANIQYF.

This CDR3 is CASSTGTGGDEQYF. CDR3 sequence (DNA): TGTGCCAGCAGTACCGGGACAGGGGGCGATGAGCAGTACTTC. This chain joins TRBV9 and TRBJ2-7; 12 bases align to TRBD1. Germline-derived CDR1 and CDR2 are SGDLS and YYNGEE. The CDR3 sequence is 14 residues long. J gave up 7 bases and V 5 bases, and 7 bases lay outside the gene matches. Together with reference TRBV9 and TRBJ2-7, the CDR3 gives the full variable domain: DSGVTQTPKHLITATGQRVTLRCSPRSGDLSVYWYQQSLDQGLQFLIQYYNGEERAKGNILERFSAQQFPDLHSELNLSSLELGDSALYFCASSTGTGGDEQYFGPGTRLTVT.

The gene calls are TRBV20-1 and TRBJ2-1, with no clear D. This CDR3 spans 12 amino acids. Trimming removed 6 bases at V and 3 bases at J, with 9 bases between. Germline CDR1 reads DFQATT; CDR2 reads SNEGSKA (reference sequence). The CDR3 spells CSAMGSYNEQFF. CDR3 bases: TGCAGTGCCATGGGAAGCTACAATGAGCAGTTCTTC.

The chain links TRBV27 to TRBJ1-5; no clear D gene. V was shortened by 5 bases and J by 6 bases, with 20 bases between the two germline ends. Germline CDR1 MNHEY, CDR2 SMNVEV (reference sequence). This CDR3 region has 16 residues. In nucleotides, the CDR3 is TGTGCCAGCAGTGTGGACTATCGGATCCCGGCTCAGCCCCAGCATTTT. It translates to CASSVDYRIPAQPQHF.

In this sample, this clonotype turned up a few times. This chain uses TRBV5-1 with TRBJ1-1; unclear D gene. Germline CDR1 reads SGHRS; CDR2 reads YFSETQ. Trimming shortened V by 5 bases and J by 0 bases, and 17 bases separated the two germline ends. This CDR3 is built from 16 residues. CDR3 region: CASRGILSALNTEAFF. The CDR3 nucleotides read TGCGCCAGCAGGGGGATTCTCTCGGCCTTGAACACTGAAGCTTTCTTT.

The chain uses TRBV10-3 and TRBJ2-7; 7 bases fit TRBD2. Germline-derived CDR1 and CDR2 are ENHRY and SYGVKD. CDR3 length: 14 amino acids. The J segment lost 0 bases and the V segment lost 11 bases, leaving 10 bases of the junction unmatched. The CDR3 here is CAASTSADSYEQYF. In DNA form, the CDR3 reads TGTGCCGCCTCAACTAGCGCCGACTCCTACGAGCAGTACTTC.

The rearrangement joins TRBV6-1 to TRBJ2-7; TRBD1 might be the D (6 bases). Germline CDR1 MNHNS, CDR2 SASEGT. The CDR3 loop spans 14 amino acids. V was pared by 4 bases and J by 4 bases, with 14 bases between. The chain's CDR3 is CASSGLQGPYEQYF. As DNA, the CDR3 is TGTGCCAGCAGTGGGTTACAGGGTCCTTACGAGCAGTACTTC.

The DNA for the CDR3 is TGTGCCAGCAGCTTCCCGCCGGGGACTGGGGCCAACGTCCTGACTTTC. It specifies CASSFPPGTGANVLTF. V and J are TRBV7-3 and TRBJ2-6, with a weak D call TRBD2 (5 bases). This CDR3 comprises 16 residues. The V end lost 3 bases, the J end lost 2 bases, and 11 bases lay between the germline ends. Germline assignment: CDR1 SGHTA and CDR2 FQGTGA. The full variable domain, in which reference TRBV7-3 and TRBJ2-6 provide the parts outside the CDR3, is GAGVSQTPSNKVTEKGKYVELRCDPISGHTALYWYRQSLGQGPEFLIYFQGTGAADDSGLPNDRFFAVRPEGSVSTLKIQRTERGDSAVYLCASSFPPGTGANVLTFGAGSRLTVL.

The J gene is TRBJ1-1, the V gene TRBV29-1, with 7 bases that match TRBD1. The CDR3 loop spans 12 amino acids. Per germline, CDR1 SQVTM and CDR2 ANQGSEA. Unmatched junction bases numbered 7, after V lost 5 bases and J lost 7 bases. The CDR3 is CSVRTRGNEAFF. The DNA of the CDR3 is TGCAGCGTTCGAACCAGGGGGAATGAAGCTTTCTTT.

Only a few counts were recorded for this clonotype. V usage is TRBV12-3 or TRBV12-4 and J usage is TRBJ1-5; no definite D call. The CDR3 length is 12 residues. Trimming removed 3 bases from V and 6 bases from J, with 6 bases in between. CDR3: CASSLIGQPQHF. DNA of the CDR3: TGTGCCAGCAGTTTGATTGGTCAGCCCCAGCATTTT.

This chain uses TRBV20-1 with TRBJ2-1; tentatively, D is TRBD2 (5 bases). The germline V gene has CDR1 DFQATT and CDR2 SNEGSKA (reference sequence). This CDR3 has 13 amino acids. V lost 6 bases and J lost 9, with 18 bases in between. The CDR3 nucleotides read TGCAGTGCAGCAAGTCAATCCCGGGGTGAGCAGTTCTTC. It is translated as CSAASQSRGEQFF.

This clonotype was seen more than once but under ten times. V gene TRBV2 combines with J gene TRBJ2-7, with unresolved D. CDR1 is SNHLY, CDR2 FYNNEI, per germline. Trimming took 6 bases from V and 3 from J, leaving 3 bases between them. This CDR3 has 10 amino acids. The DNA of the CDR3 is TGTGCCAGCAGGGGCTACGAGCAGTACTTC. Protein sequence: CASRGYEQYF. The whole variable domain, filled in from reference TRBV2 and TRBJ2-7, reads EPEVTQTPSHQVTQMGQEVILRCVPISNHLYFYWYRQILGQKVEFLVSFYNNEISEKSEIFDDQFSVERPDGSNFTLKIRSTKLEDSAMYFCASRGYEQYFGPGTRLTVT.

The V gene is TRBV24-1, the J gene TRBJ2-1; D gene uncertain. CDR1 is KGHDR, CDR2 SFDVKD, per germline. V lost 5 bases to trimming and J lost 9 bases, with 7 bases between them. The CDR3 is made up of 11 amino acids. CDR3 DNA sequence: TGTGCCACCAGTGGACTTCGTGAGCAGTTCTTC. It is translated as CATSGLREQFF.

A few counts support this clonotype. The chain uses TRBV7-2 and TRBJ2-1; weak D call: TRBD1 (5 bases). The germline V gene has CDR1 SGHTA and CDR2 FQGNSA. V was trimmed by 2 bases and J by 8 bases, leaving 13 bases between them. The CDR3 spans 14 residues. The DNA for the CDR3 is TGTGCCAGCAGCTTAAGTTGGCAGGGCGATGAGCAGTTCTTC. Residues: CASSLSWQGDEQFF.

The J gene is TRBJ1-1, the V gene TRBV7-9; D gene unclear. Trimming cost V 5 bases and J 1 base, with 14 bases left between them. The CDR3 runs to 15 residues. Germline CDR1 is SEHNR and CDR2 is FQNEAQ (reference sequence). DNA for the CDR3: TGTGCCAGCAGCACAATGTCCCGGGGGAACACTGAAGCTTTCTTT. Translating gives CASSTMSRGNTEAFF.

Comments on this clonotype: A junction end diverges from the germline sequence, so it may reflect a read error. The CDR3 nucleotides are TGCAGAGTTGCTGGTAGCGGGAACACAGATACGCAGTATTTT. This encodes CRVAGSGNTDTQYF. V is TRBV29-1 and J is TRBJ2-3, with 8 bases fitting TRBD2. Germline assignment: CDR1 SQVTM and CDR2 ANQGSEA. This CDR3 is built from 14 residues.

The chain joins TRBV7-6 to TRBJ2-7, with TRBD1 identical over 10 bases. Per the germline V gene, CDR1 is SGHVS and CDR2 is FNYEAQ. The CDR3 runs 16 residues. V lost 4 bases, J lost 0 bases, and 6 bases stayed unmatched. The CDR3 region has the DNA TGTGCCAGCAGCTACGGGACAGGGGTGAGCTCCTACGAGCAGTACTTC. This codes for CASSYGTGVSSYEQYF.

Note on this clonotype: An end of the junction does not agree with germline; a read error may underlie this. The chain employs TRBV12-5 and TRBJ2-3; no clear D gene. There are 13 residues in the CDR3. The germline V gene has CDR1 LGHNT and CDR2 FRNRAP. The CDR3 here is CASGFQTTDTKYF. The DNA of the CDR3 is TGTGCTAGTGGTTTTCAGACCACAGATACGAAGTATTTT.

This chain links TRBV7-3 with TRBJ2-1; D tentatively reads TRBD1 or TRBD2 (5 bases each). The CDR3 has 15 amino acids. Germline CDR1 SGHTA, CDR2 FQGTGA. The ends were cut back, 2 bases at V and 3 bases at J, with 11 bases in the middle. The CDR3 coding sequence is TGTGCCAGCAGCTTAGGGGACCAGAACTACAATGAGCAGTTCTTC. It translates to CASSLGDQNYNEQFF.

This clonotype occurred a few times. The rearrangement uses TRBV20-1 and TRBJ1-5; TRBD1 matches 7 bases. This CDR3 is built from 15 residues. CDR1 and CDR2 from the germline V gene are DFQATT and SNEGSKA (reference sequence). V trimming: 6 bases; J trimming: 4 bases; junction bases outside the gene matches: 12. The CDR3 reads CSATPGGRGNQPQHF. Here the CDR3 DNA reads TGCAGTGCCACACCCGGGGGCAGGGGGAATCAGCCCCAGCATTTT.

The chain joins TRBV29-1 to TRBJ2-7; perhaps TRBD2 as D (6 bases). Trimming shortened V by 4 bases and J by 3 bases, and 10 bases separated the two germline ends. The CDR3 is made up of 12 amino acids. CDR1 SQVTM and CDR2 ANQGSEA come from the germline V gene. CDR3 amino acids: CSVAMGGYEQYF. DNA of the CDR3: TGCAGCGTTGCCATGGGAGGCTACGAGCAGTACTTC.

In the case of this clonotype: One junction end does not reproduce the germline sequence, and a read error may be involved. This chain connects TRBV13 to TRBJ2-7; D gene unclear. The CDR3 consists of 11 residues. The germline gives CDR1 PRHDT, CDR2 FYEKMQ (reference sequence). The CDR3 sequence: CAISLRREQYF. As DNA, the CDR3 is TGTGCCATCAGCTTGAGACGCGAGCAGTACTTC.